These T cell receptor beta chains were read from a single sample in a study of T cell repertoires in cytomegalovirus infection. TCRdb redid the calling of the reads with MiXCR, one entry per CDR3 protein. The repertoire holds a few hundred thousand distinct CDR3 sequences, with around 30% as singletons. No antigen is known for these receptors. The specimen comprised cultured PBMCs, sampled from culture after CMV antigen stimulation. The receptors derive from a human donor in good health (CMV status not recorded). Some clones in this sample may be carry-over from other donors' samples. Both conserved end residues are part of each CDR3.

CDR3aa: CASSWGLYGVRNEQFF; v_gene: TRBV6-2/TRBV6-3
CDR3aa: CASSYRDEQYF; v_gene: TRBV6-6
CDR3aa: CASSLGTSGDQYF; v_gene: TRBV6-5
CDR3aa: CASSFTRGRQFF; v_gene: TRBV7-2
CDR3aa: CASSFRQRTDTQYF; v_gene: TRBV7-3
CDR3aa: CASERTSGYEQYF; v_gene: TRBV6-1
CDR3aa: CASSYSNGAKNIQYF; v_gene: TRBV6-2/TRBV6-3
CDR3aa: CASSMRGRAGTGELFF; v_gene: TRBV19
CDR3aa: CASSPRRGLVWETQYF; v_gene: TRBV4-3
CDR3aa: CASSLSPLAASYEQYF; v_gene: TRBV27
CDR3aa: CASSSAGTNTGELFF; v_gene: TRBV6-2/TRBV6-3
CDR3aa: CSAAFVGRSSYNEQFF; v_gene: TRBV20-1
CDR3aa: CSVPDREANYGYTF; v_gene: TRBV29-1
CDR3aa: CASSLTVGKNIQYF; v_gene: TRBV7-2
CDR3aa: CASNDNNNEQFF; v_gene: TRBV28
CDR3aa: CASSQSSDTQYF; v_gene: TRBV4-3
CDR3aa: CASSLQTSSYNSPLHF; v_gene: TRBV7-6
CDR3aa: CASSVSGTSASETQYF; v_gene: TRBV9
CDR3aa: CSALRGGMNTEAFF; v_gene: TRBV20-1
CDR3aa: CASSSGVGEDEAFF; v_gene: TRBV7-6
CDR3aa: CASSLPQGGYTF; v_gene: TRBV7-9
CDR3aa: CASSLAGVHNTEAFF; v_gene: TRBV5-1
CDR3aa: CASSSSHEQFF; v_gene: TRBV19
CDR3aa: CASSRRQGGFQETQYF; v_gene: TRBV11-3
CDR3aa: CAISGTSGRTQETQYF; v_gene: TRBV10-3
CDR3aa: CASSSRQTTNEKLFF; v_gene: TRBV7-9
CDR3aa: CASSLAGRAYNEQFF; v_gene: TRBV5-1
CDR3aa: CAWSRRESEQYF; v_gene: TRBV30
CDR3aa: CASSIDRDYGYTF; v_gene: TRBV2
CDR3aa: CASSLGSGGSYNEQFF; v_gene: TRBV11-2
CDR3aa: CASSYSQLAVYNEQFF; v_gene: TRBV6-6
CDR3aa: CASSLGGGEEFF; v_gene: TRBV7-6
CDR3aa: CASSWGFTGAGNTIYF; v_gene: TRBV7-2
CDR3aa: CASSSTGTGQETQYF; v_gene: TRBV11-2
CDR3aa: CSVGGTGGKFF; v_gene: TRBV29-1
CDR3aa: CASSPRGQLNTEAFF; v_gene: TRBV7-8
CDR3aa: CASSSGRGTNEKLFF; v_gene: TRBV7-2
CDR3aa: CASSFGGPDTQYF; v_gene: TRBV6-1
CDR3aa: CSVRDGRAGELFF; v_gene: TRBV20-1
CDR3aa: CASSLVGRGGTEAFF; v_gene: TRBV13
CDR3aa: CASSLGTSLLYEQYF; v_gene: TRBV7-2
CDR3aa: CASSLEVRAGGHEQYF; v_gene: TRBV7-6
CDR3aa: CASSTAGILADPLSSPLHF; v_gene: TRBV19
CDR3aa: CASSLGFSMNTEAFF; v_gene: TRBV7-2
CDR3aa: CASSFRRSGDTDTQYF; v_gene: TRBV7-2
CDR3aa: CSARDLLGSYNEQFF; v_gene: TRBV20-1
CDR3aa: CASSLRIADNGGTQYF; v_gene: TRBV7-8
CDR3aa: CSVEPGQGNYEQFF; v_gene: TRBV20-1
CDR3aa: CASSSRQGGNTGELFF; v_gene: TRBV7-2
CDR3aa: CASSFTPGGLGYGYTF; v_gene: TRBV28
CDR3aa: CASSLGQFKADTQYF; v_gene: TRBV7-8
CDR3aa: CASSSPGQHYNEQFF; v_gene: TRBV5-4
CDR3aa: CASSPGGEASQETQYF; v_gene: TRBV7-8
CDR3aa: CASRRSGDLNTEAFF; v_gene: TRBV6-2/TRBV6-3
CDR3aa: CASSLAGLRSYNEQFF; v_gene: TRBV7-8
CDR3aa: CASSFRDTDTQYF; v_gene: TRBV7-2
CDR3aa: CASSLKQGVAGVVNEQFF; v_gene: TRBV6-6
CDR3aa: CASSRSGPGDTQYF; v_gene: TRBV7-9
CDR3aa: CSAKGASHSTLETQYF; v_gene: TRBV20-1
CDR3aa: CASSLIVAGQGAWSPLHF; v_gene: TRBV7-8